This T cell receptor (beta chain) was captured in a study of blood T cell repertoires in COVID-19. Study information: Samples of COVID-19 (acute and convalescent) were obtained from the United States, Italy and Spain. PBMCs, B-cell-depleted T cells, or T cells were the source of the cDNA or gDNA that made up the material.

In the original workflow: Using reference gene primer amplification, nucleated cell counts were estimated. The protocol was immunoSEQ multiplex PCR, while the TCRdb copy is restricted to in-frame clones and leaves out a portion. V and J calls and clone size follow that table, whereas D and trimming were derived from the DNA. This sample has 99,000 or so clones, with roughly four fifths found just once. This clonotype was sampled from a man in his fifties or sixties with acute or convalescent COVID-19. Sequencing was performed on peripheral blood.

The CDR3 nucleotides are TGCGCCAGCAGCGCTCCCTCGGGGGTTAGCACCGGGGAGCTGTTTTTT. This gives the protein CASSAPSGVSTGELFF. J is TRBJ2-2 and V is TRBV4-1, with TRBD2 as a possible D gene (6 bases). Germline CDR1 reads MGHRA; CDR2 reads YSYEKL. The V gene lost 5 bases and the J gene lost 4 bases, with 17 bases spanning the gap. CDR3 length equals 16 residues.